This TCR beta chain was captured in a study of early T cells in non-severe SARS-CoV-2 infection. On the study more broadly: Sequenced bulk RNA came from whole blood that was unsorted, and chains were unpaired.

Individual cDNA molecules carried attached unique molecular identifiers. One entry per CDR3 protein results from TCRdb running MiXCR on the 5' RACE reads. The profile shows tens of thousands of distinct CDR3 sequences, approximately 6% of them singletons. Study results and limitations: Matching against VDJdb likely underestimated virus-specific expansions, favoring anti-spike CD8.

V gave up 4 bases and J gave up 3 bases, with 25 bases separating them. This CDR3 is 19 amino acids long. Germline V lookup: CDR1 SGHVS, CDR2 FQNEAQ. There are a few counts of this clonotype. Its antigen is not identified. V gene TRBV7-8 combines with J gene TRBJ2-1; unclear D gene. The clonotype originates from an adult who was a healthcare worker with PCR-confirmed SARS-CoV-2 infection or an uninfected control (not recorded which). Material: whole blood. DNA of the CDR3: TGTGCCAGCAGCTCCCTCCATGAGTTGGTGGCAGCACTCTACAATGAGCAGTTCTTC. This translates into CASSSLHELVAALYNEQFF. Full variable domain (rest looked up from reference TRBV7-8 and TRBJ2-1): GAGVSQSPRYKVAKRGQDVALRCDPISGHVSLFWYQQALGQGPEFLTYFQNEAQLDKSGLPSDRFFAERPEGSVSTLKIQRTQQEDSAVYLCASSSLHELVAALYNEQFFGPGTRLTVL.